Described below is a single T cell receptor beta chain sequence and its context. Its antigen is still unknown. The CDR3 contains 15 residues. CDR1 is LGHNA, CDR2 YSLEER, per germline. Trimming removed 4 bases at V and 0 bases at J, with 10 bases between. The source of the sample is a study of shared clonotypes between healthy human individuals. Overall study results and limits: Sampling covered nothing but blood. Tissue TCR repertoires likely differ from those found in blood. In general, naive subsets displayed greater estimated richness than memory subsets did. Donors were few, which limited the genetic and exposure-history diversity represented.

Assay: immunoSEQ multiplex PCR; the TCRdb copy retains only in-frame clones and omits some. In the table there are fewer than 1.4 million clones, 75% to 85% of which are singletons. A split of CD4+ cells into CD45RA+ naive and CD45RA-negative memory subsets was performed. The V and J genes are TRBV4-3 and TRBJ1-3; weak D call: TRBD1 (5 bases). The specimen was memory CD4+ T cells from PBMCs. Sample subset: CD45RA-negative fraction. This clonotype was obtained from a young man in good health. Some clones in this sample may be carry-over from other donors' samples. The CDR3 spells CASSPLGTSGNTIYF. The CDR3, as DNA: TGCGCCAGCAGCCCCCTTGGGACCTCTGGAAACACCATATATTTT.